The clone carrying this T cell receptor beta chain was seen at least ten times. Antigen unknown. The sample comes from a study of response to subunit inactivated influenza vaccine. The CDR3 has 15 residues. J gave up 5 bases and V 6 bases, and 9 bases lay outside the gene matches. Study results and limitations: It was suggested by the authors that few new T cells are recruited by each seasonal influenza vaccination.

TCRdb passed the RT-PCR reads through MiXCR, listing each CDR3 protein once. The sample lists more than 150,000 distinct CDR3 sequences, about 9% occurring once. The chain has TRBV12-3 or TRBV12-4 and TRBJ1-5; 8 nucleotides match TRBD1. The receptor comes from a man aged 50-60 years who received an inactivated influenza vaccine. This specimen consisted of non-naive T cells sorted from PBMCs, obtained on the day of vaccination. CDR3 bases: TGTGCCAGCAGCTTGGGCAGGGGGCACGATCAGCCCCAGCATTTT. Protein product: CASSLGRGHDQPQHF.